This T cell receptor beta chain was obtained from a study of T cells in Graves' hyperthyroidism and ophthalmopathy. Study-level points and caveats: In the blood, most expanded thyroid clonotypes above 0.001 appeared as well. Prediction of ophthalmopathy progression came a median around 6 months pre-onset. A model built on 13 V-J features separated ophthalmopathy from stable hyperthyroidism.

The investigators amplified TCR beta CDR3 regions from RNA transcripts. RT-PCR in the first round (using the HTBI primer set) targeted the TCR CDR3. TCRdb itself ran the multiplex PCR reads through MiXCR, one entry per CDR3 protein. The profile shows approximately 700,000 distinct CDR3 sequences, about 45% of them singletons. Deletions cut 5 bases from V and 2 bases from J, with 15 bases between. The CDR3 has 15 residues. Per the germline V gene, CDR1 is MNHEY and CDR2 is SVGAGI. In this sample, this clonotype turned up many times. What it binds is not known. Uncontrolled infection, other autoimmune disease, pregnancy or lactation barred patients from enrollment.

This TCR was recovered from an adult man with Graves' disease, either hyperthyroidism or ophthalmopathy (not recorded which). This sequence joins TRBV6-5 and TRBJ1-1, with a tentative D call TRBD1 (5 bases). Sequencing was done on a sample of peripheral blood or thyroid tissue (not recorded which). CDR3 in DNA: TGTGCCAGCAGTGAATTGGCAGGGATCAACACTGAAGCTTTCTTT. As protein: CASSELAGINTEAFF.